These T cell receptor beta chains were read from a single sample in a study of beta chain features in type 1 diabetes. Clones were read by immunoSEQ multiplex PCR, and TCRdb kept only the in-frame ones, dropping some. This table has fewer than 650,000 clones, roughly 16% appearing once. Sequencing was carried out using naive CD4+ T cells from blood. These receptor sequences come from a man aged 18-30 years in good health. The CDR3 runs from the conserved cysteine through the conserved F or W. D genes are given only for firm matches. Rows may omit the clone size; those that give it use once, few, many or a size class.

CDR3 DNA: TGTGCCAGCTTGAGGGGGTCCTACGAGCAGTACTTC
CDR3 protein: CASLRGSYEQYF
V gene: TRBV28
clone size: .
D gene: .
J gene: TRBJ2-7

CDR3 DNA: TGTGCCAGTAGTTGGGCTAGCGGGGGCCGGGAGACCCAGTACTTC
CDR3 protein: CASSWASGGRETQYF
V gene: TRBV19
clone size: few
D gene: TRBD2
J gene: TRBJ2-5

CDR3 DNA: TGTGCCAGCAGCAAAGGGACAGGGGGGAACACCGGGGAGCTGTTTTTT
CDR3 protein: CASSKGTGGNTGELFF
V gene: TRBV11-2
clone size: .
D gene: TRBD1
J gene: TRBJ2-2

CDR3 DNA: TGTGCCAGCAGCGTAGCCTCACTAGCGGGGCTGTACGAGCAGTACTTC
CDR3 protein: CASSVASLAGLYEQYF
V gene: TRBV9
clone size: .
D gene: TRBD2
J gene: TRBJ2-7

CDR3 DNA: TGCGCCAGCAGCCAAGTTACTAGCGGAGGCTACGAGCAGTACTTC
CDR3 protein: CASSQVTSGGYEQYF
V gene: TRBV4-1
clone size: .
D gene: TRBD2
J gene: TRBJ2-7

CDR3 DNA: TGTGCCATCAGTGAGCCCGGACAGATCTCCTACGAGCAGTACTTC
CDR3 protein: CAISEPGQISYEQYF
V gene: TRBV10-3
clone size: few
D gene: .
J gene: TRBJ2-7

CDR3 DNA: TGCAGTGCTCCCTATTCAAAGGGCACCTTC
CDR3 protein: CSAPYSKGTF
V gene: TRBV20-1
clone size: .
D gene: .
J gene: TRBJ1-2

CDR3 DNA: TGTGCCAGCTCAGAACAGGGGGACTATGGCTACACCTTC
CDR3 protein: CASSEQGDYGYTF
V gene: TRBV18
clone size: .
D gene: TRBD1
J gene: TRBJ1-2

CDR3 DNA: TGTGCCAGCAGCCCGTGGCAGCCAGGAGCTTTCTTT
CDR3 protein: CASSPWQPGAFF
V gene: TRBV14
clone size: .
D gene: .
J gene: TRBJ1-1

CDR3 DNA: TGTGCCAGCAGCTTACTACGGGACATTCTTGAGACCCAGTACTTC
CDR3 protein: CASSLLRDILETQYF
V gene: TRBV7-9
clone size: few
D gene: .
J gene: TRBJ2-5

CDR3 DNA: TGCGCCAGCGGGGAAAGCTGGGATACGCAGTATTTT
CDR3 protein: CASGESWDTQYF
V gene: TRBV5-1
clone size: few
D gene: .
J gene: TRBJ2-3

CDR3 DNA: TGTGCCAGCAGGGACACCTACTCTGGGGCCAACGTCCTGACTTTC
CDR3 protein: CASRDTYSGANVLTF
V gene: TRBV28
clone size: .
D gene: .
J gene: TRBJ2-6

CDR3 DNA: TGTGCCAGCACCCATCCTACGGGGGACCTCTCTGGAAACACCATATATTTT
CDR3 protein: CASTHPTGDLSGNTIYF
V gene: TRBV9
clone size: .
D gene: .
J gene: TRBJ1-3

CDR3 DNA: TGCGCCAGCAGCTTGGCACCGAGGAATGAGCAGTTCTTC
CDR3 protein: CASSLAPRNEQFF
V gene: TRBV5-1
clone size: few
D gene: .
J gene: TRBJ2-1

CDR3 DNA: TGCAGCGTTAAGAGCTCCTACAATGAGCAGTTCTTC
CDR3 protein: CSVKSSYNEQFF
V gene: TRBV29-1
clone size: .
D gene: .
J gene: TRBJ2-1

CDR3 DNA: TGTGCCAGCAGCGTAGCCTTAGGGCAGAACACTGAAGCTTTCTTT
CDR3 protein: CASSVALGQNTEAFF
V gene: TRBV9
clone size: .
D gene: .
J gene: TRBJ1-1

CDR3 DNA: TGCAGTGCCCCGGGGATCTATGGCTACACCTTC
CDR3 protein: CSAPGIYGYTF
V gene: TRBV20-1
clone size: few
D gene: .
J gene: TRBJ1-2

CDR3 DNA: TGTGCCAGCTCACCGGGACTAGCGGGAGTGGGCCATGAGCAGTTCTTC
CDR3 protein: CASSPGLAGVGHEQFF
V gene: TRBV18
clone size: .
D gene: TRBD2
J gene: TRBJ2-1

CDR3 DNA: TGTGCCAGCAGCTTAAAGACAGGTCAGAACACTGAAGCTTTCTTT
CDR3 protein: CASSLKTGQNTEAFF
V gene: TRBV7-9
clone size: few
D gene: .
J gene: TRBJ1-1

CDR3 DNA: TGTGCCAGCATACCCCTCGGGGCCCTGAGGGACTATGGCTACACCTTC
CDR3 protein: CASIPLGALRDYGYTF
V gene: TRBV18
clone size: .
D gene: .
J gene: TRBJ1-2

CDR3 DNA: TGTGCCAGCAGGTTTGGGCACGAGCAGTACTTC
CDR3 protein: CASRFGHEQYF
V gene: TRBV7-2
clone size: few
D gene: .
J gene: TRBJ2-7